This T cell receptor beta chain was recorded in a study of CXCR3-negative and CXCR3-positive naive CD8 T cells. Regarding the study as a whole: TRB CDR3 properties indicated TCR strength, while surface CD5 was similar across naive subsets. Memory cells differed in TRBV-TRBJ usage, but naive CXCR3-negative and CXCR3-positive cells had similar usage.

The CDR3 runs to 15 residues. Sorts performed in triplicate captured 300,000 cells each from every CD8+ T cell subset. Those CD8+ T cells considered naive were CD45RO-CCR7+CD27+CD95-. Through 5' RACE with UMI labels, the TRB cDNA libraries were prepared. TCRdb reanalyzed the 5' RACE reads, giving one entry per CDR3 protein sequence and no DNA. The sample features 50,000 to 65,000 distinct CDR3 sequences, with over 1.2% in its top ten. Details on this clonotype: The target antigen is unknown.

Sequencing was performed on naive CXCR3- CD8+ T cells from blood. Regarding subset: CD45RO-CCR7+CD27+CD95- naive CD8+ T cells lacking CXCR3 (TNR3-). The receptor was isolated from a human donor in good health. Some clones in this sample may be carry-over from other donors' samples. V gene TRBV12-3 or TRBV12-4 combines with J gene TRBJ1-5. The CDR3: CASTSWDGLNQPQHF.